This section outlines one T cell receptor beta chain sequence together with its context. Its antigen remains unidentified. No per-base quality is available; no much larger clone lies one base away. The sample originates from a study of blood T cell repertoires in COVID-19 (TCRdb year 2020). Background for the entire study: Collaborator samples came from the United States, Italy and Spain and covered acute and convalescent phases of COVID-19. HLA class I and class II types, where available, came from metadata supplied by the sample provider rather than from assay-based typing. A de-identified subject ID, COVID-19 status, age in years and sex were almost always included in the sample metadata. The repertoires were released in a freely available public database intended as a resource for research on the immune response to SARS-CoV-2. Subjects who had been exposed to COVID-19, were actively infected with it, or had recovered from it provided the deeply sampled blood TCRbeta repertoires that made up the dataset. The material from the prospective study consisted of cDNA or gDNA derived from T cells, B-cell-depleted T cells, or PBMCs. Samples came from the ongoing ImmuneRACE study (first 160 participants) plus 1,254 subjects from 6 global collaborators.

General conclusions and limits of the study: How much clinical and demographic metadata was included differed by source and by participant, and the metadata was provided uncurated.

One collaborating source in Seattle enrolled patients while the patients were actively infected and followed the patients over time throughout the course of disease. Whole blood was collected in K2EDTA tubes by collaborating institutions according to the institutions' own protocols. For TCRbeta analysis, collaborators shipped samples as frozen whole blood, isolated PBMCs, or DNA extracted from either of those sample types. TCRbeta CDR3 regions were amplified from genomic DNA by means of the immunoSEQ Assay, a bias-controlled multiplex PCR. As for the authors' bioinformatics: Nucleated cell counts per sample were estimated from amplification of reference gene primers within the assay. To quantify the absolute abundance of each unique TCRbeta CDR3 rearrangement, sequence reads were collapsed and filtered. For each sample, productive Simpson clonality was calculated by taking the square root of Simpson's diversity index across productive rearrangements. TCRdb limited this immuneACCESS table to in-frame rearrangements with V and J called. A share of clones is missing; checked studies link under half to unresolved V genes, and the rest is unexplained. D and trimming come from the DNA, and the V and J calls and clone size come from that table. The sample data list about 110,000 clones, and 75% to 90% of these were observed just once. In total, the top ten clones hold approximately 5% of the sample.

V loses 3 bases, J loses 0 bases, and the germline ends lie 12 bases apart. The CDR3 sequence holds 15 residues, the cysteine and phenylalanine included. Only CDR3 DNA is held: 45 bases, read in frame from base 1. The germline V gene supplies CDR1 SGHRS and CDR2 YFSETQ. Sequences were obtained from peripheral blood. This receptor was obtained from a woman in her fifties or sixties with COVID-19, enrolled during active disease. The rearrangement joined TRBV5-1 to TRBJ1-1; the D gene identity is not certain. The CDR3 protein is CASSSFGIMNTEAFF. The DNA sequence is TGCGCCAGCAGCTCCTTCGGGATCATGAACACTGAAGCTTTCTTT.